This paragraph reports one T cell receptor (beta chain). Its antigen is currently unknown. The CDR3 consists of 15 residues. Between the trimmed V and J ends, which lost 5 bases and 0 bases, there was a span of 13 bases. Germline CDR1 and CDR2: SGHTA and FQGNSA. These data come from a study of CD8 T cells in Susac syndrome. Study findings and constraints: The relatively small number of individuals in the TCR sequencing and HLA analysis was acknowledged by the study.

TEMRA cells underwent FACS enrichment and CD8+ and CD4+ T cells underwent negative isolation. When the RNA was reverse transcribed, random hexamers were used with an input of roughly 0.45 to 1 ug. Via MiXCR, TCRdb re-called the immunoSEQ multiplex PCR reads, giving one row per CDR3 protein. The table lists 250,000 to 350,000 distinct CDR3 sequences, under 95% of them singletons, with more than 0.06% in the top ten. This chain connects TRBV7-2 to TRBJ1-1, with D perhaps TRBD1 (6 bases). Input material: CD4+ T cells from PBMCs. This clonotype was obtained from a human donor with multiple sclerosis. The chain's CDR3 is CASSGQGRMNTEAFF. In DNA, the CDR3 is TGTGCCAGCAGCGGTCAGGGGCGCATGAACACTGAAGCTTTCTTT.